This T cell receptor (beta chain) was identified during a study of cytomegalovirus exposure and HLA in healthy donors. The overall study: The study placed about 86% of its approximately 400 genotyped donors in the Caucasian-associated ancestry cluster.

This clone was detected once. This CDR3 comprises 12 residues. The germline gives CDR1 KGHSH, CDR2 LQKENI. Trimming left V 2 bases short and J 6 bases short, with 6 bases between. Primers included in the PCR were 60 Vbeta and 13 Jbeta primers. The authors' processing: Tens of millions of unique TCR beta chains, 8.5 million to 14 million shared, were counted in a later analysis. Method: immunoSEQ multiplex PCR; TCRdb's copy keeps in-frame clones and lacks some. V, J and clone size are taken as reported in that table, and D and trimming were inferred from the DNA itself. The table includes around 140,000 clones, around 82% detected once.

The receptor comes from a woman aged 35 to 49 in good health and CMV-seropositive. J is TRBJ2-3 and V is TRBV18; D not certain. The sample taken for sequencing was PBMCs. In nucleotides, the CDR3 is TGTGCCAGCTCACCAACCCAGGATACGCAGTATTTT. Its protein is CASSPTQDTQYF.